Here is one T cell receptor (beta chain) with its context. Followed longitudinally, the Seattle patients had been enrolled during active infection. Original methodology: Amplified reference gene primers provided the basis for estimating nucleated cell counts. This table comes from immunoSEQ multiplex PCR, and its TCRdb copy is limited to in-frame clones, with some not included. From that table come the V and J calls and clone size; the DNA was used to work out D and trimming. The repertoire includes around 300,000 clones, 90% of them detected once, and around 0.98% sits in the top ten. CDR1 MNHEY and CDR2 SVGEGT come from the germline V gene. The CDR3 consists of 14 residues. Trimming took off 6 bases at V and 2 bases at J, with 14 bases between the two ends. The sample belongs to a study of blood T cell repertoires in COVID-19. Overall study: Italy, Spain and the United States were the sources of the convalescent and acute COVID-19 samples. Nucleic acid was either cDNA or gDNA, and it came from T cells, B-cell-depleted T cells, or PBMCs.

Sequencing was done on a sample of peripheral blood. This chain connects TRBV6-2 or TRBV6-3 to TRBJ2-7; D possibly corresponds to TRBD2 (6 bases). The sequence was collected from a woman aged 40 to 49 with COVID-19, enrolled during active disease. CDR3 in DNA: TGTGCCAGCAGCAACGGGGGAACCGCCTACGAGCAGTACTTC. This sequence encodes CASSNGGTAYEQYF.